The next 16 T cell receptor beta chains were all read from a single sample in a study of beta chain features in type 1 diabetes (dated by TCRdb to 2016 to 2019). To prepare the library, the immunoSEQ multiplex PCR assay was applied. The High Capacity cDNA Reverse Transcription Kit was used to reverse transcribe all of the isolated RNA, meaning that expressed TCRB transcripts were what got sequenced. Sourced from immuneACCESS, this table was stored by TCRdb with only in-frame sequences that have V and J called. A share of the clones is absent; for the studies checked, an unresolved V gene accounts for under half, and the remainder has no known explanation. For this sample the table gives approximately 110,000 clones, of which under 40% were detected only once. Roughly 0.059% of the sample is in the top ten clones. Sequencing input: stem cell memory CD4+ T cells from blood. The cell subset or site label, read with the paper, signifies: stem cell-like memory CD4+ T cells. The receptors come from a young woman in good health.

The chain combines TRBV6-1 with TRBJ1-2; D perhaps matches TRBD1 (5 bases). Germline V lookup: CDR1 MNHNS, CDR2 SASEGT. This CDR3 has 13 amino acids. Trimming stripped 6 bases from V and 6 bases from J, with 14 bases between. The CDR3 coding sequence is TGTGCCAGCAGGGACAACGGGGGTCATGGCTACACCTTC. Translation: CASRDNGGHGYTF.

V gene TRBV2 combines with J gene TRBJ2-1; no clear D. Germline V gene data show CDR1 as SNHLY and CDR2 as FYNNEI. V lost 3 bases to trimming and J lost 8 bases, with 17 bases between them. The CDR3 length is 15 residues. CDR3 in DNA: TGTGCCAGCAGTGATAAGACAAATACCTTGGATGAGCAGTTCTTC. Encoded protein: CASSDKTNTLDEQFF.

This clone has more than one count but fewer than ten. The V and J genes are TRBV19 and TRBJ1-1; TRBD1 might be the D (5 bases). Trimming stripped 9 bases from V and 0 bases from J, with 20 bases between. Germline loops: CDR1 LNHDA, CDR2 SQIVND (reference sequence). The CDR3 totals 16 residues. The CDR3 reads CASGTTRGTLNTEAFF. In DNA form, the CDR3 reads TGTGCCAGCGGAACGACCCGCGGGACCCTGAACACTGAAGCTTTCTTT.

This clone has only a few counts. CDR3 sequence reads: CSAVLAGGADTQYF. In DNA, the CDR3 is TGCAGCGCCGTACTAGCGGGAGGGGCAGATACGCAGTATTTT. The V call is TRBV29-1, the J call TRBJ2-3, with TRBD2 matching 13 bases. Germline CDR1 is SQVTM and CDR2 is ANQGSEA. CDR3 length equals 14 residues. With 7 bases clipped from V and 4 bases from J, the junction kept 5 bases outside the gene matches.

Regarding this clone: One end of the junction does not line up with germline, which may come from a read error. V and J are TRBV7-7 and TRBJ2-1; 8 bases fit TRBD2. There are 15 residues in the CDR3. Germline assignment: CDR1 SSHAT and CDR2 FNYEAQ (reference sequence). CDR3 sequence (DNA): TGTGCTAGCAGCCCCGCTAGCGGGCCCTACAATGAGCAGTTCTTC. It encodes CASSPASGPYNEQFF. The entire variable domain, with the rest obtained from reference TRBV7-7 and TRBJ2-1, is as follows: GAGVSQSPRYKVTKRGQDVTLRCDPISSHATLYWYQQALGQGPEFLTYFNYEAQPDKSGLPSDRFSAERPEGSISTLTIQRTEQRDSAMYRCASSPASGPYNEQFFGPGTRLTVL.

V is TRBV7-9 and J is TRBJ2-1; 7 bases agree with TRBD2. Germline values: CDR1 SEHNR, CDR2 FQNEAQ (reference sequence). With 4 bases clipped from V and 2 bases from J, the junction kept 5 bases outside the gene matches. The CDR3 spans 15 residues. CDR3: CASSSSAGAYNEQFF. CDR3 nucleotides: TGTGCCAGCAGCTCATCCGCGGGGGCCTACAATGAGCAGTTCTTC.

The chain recombines TRBV9 with TRBJ2-1, with TRBD2 identical over 12 bases. CDR3 length: 16 residues. Germline values: CDR1 SGDLS, CDR2 YYNGEE. With V trimmed by 3 bases and J by 9 bases, 10 bases remained unmatched. The CDR3 loop reads CASSATTSGSRGEQFF. The CDR3 bases are TGTGCCAGCAGCGCAACGACTAGCGGGAGTAGGGGTGAGCAGTTCTTC.

This clone turned up a few times. The chain employs TRBV5-1 and TRBJ2-5; D not certain. Deletions cut 0 bases from V and 3 bases from J, with 3 bases between. This CDR3 has 12 residues. From germline, CDR1 is SGHRS and CDR2 YFSETQ. CDR3 in amino acids: CASSLAEETQYF. The CDR3 DNA follows: TGCGCCAGCAGCTTGGCTGAAGAGACCCAGTACTTC.

The CDR3 sequence is CASSVASLAYGYTF. The CDR3 DNA reads TGTGCCAGCAGCGTGGCCAGTCTGGCCTATGGCTACACCTTC. The chain has TRBV9 and TRBJ1-2; D unresolved. There are 14 residues in the CDR3. Trimming took off 2 bases at V and 4 bases at J, with 12 bases between the two ends. Per germline, CDR1 SGDLS and CDR2 YYNGEE.

This clone was observed a few times. This chain links TRBV7-9 with TRBJ2-5, with 12 bases fitting TRBD2. The germline V gene has CDR1 SEHNR and CDR2 FQNEAQ (reference sequence). The V and J ends lost 5 bases and 1 base, in that order; junction bases with no gene match: 8. CDR3 size: 17 residues. The CDR3, as DNA: TGTGCCAGCAGCAGAACTAGCGGGAGGAGGACCCAAGAGACCCAGTACTTC. As protein: CASSRTSGRRTQETQYF.

Notes on this clone: The junction shows a germline mismatch at one end, possibly a read error. This chain uses TRBV4-1 with TRBJ2-3, with TRBD2 matching over 7 bases. In germline, CDR1 is MGHRA, CDR2 YSYEKL. This CDR3 region has 16 residues. CDR3 bases: TGTGCCAGCAGCCAACTAGCGTCGCCGGGGGCAGATACGCAGTATTTT. This sequence encodes CASSQLASPGADTQYF.

In this sample, this clone turned up a few times. The chain carries TRBV28 and TRBJ1-2; no clear D. Germline assignment: CDR1 MDHEN and CDR2 SYDVKM. The ends were cut back, 7 bases at V and 2 bases at J, with 8 bases in the middle. This CDR3 comprises 12 residues. DNA for the CDR3: TGTGCCAGCAACAGCATGAACTATGGCTACACCTTC. Encoded protein: CASNSMNYGYTF.

This clone has more than one count but fewer than ten. The chain carries TRBV2 and TRBJ1-4; possible D gene TRBD1, 6 bases. V was trimmed by 5 bases and J by 2 bases, leaving 9 bases between them. The CDR3 has 14 residues. The germline CDR1 and CDR2 sequences are SNHLY and FYNNEI. The CDR3 region is CASSHRATNEKLFF. CDR3 sequence (DNA): TGTGCCAGCAGTCACAGGGCGACTAATGAAAAACTGTTTTTT.

J is TRBJ2-1 and V is TRBV11-2; TRBD2 matches 12 bases. Trimming cost V 5 bases and J 7 bases; bases outside gene matches: 9. The CDR3 is made up of 16 amino acids. CDR1 is SGHAT, CDR2 FQNNGV, per germline. The CDR3 is CASSGRLAGEKNEQFF. In nucleotides, the CDR3 is TGTGCCAGCAGCGGGCGACTAGCGGGAGAGAAGAATGAGCAGTTCTTC.

The chain links TRBV5-1 to TRBJ1-1; possible D gene TRBD1, 5 bases. The CDR3 is 15 amino acids. CDR1 and CDR2 from the germline V gene are SGHRS and YFSETQ. With 4 bases removed from V and 3 bases from J, the gap between germline ends came to 16 bases. The CDR3 is CASSRGVGRDTEAFF. The DNA of the CDR3 is TGCGCCAGCAGCCGAGGGGTGGGGAGGGACACTGAAGCTTTCTTT. The full variable domain, completed using reference TRBV5-1 and TRBJ1-1, is KAGVTQTPRYLIKTRGQQVTLSCSPISGHRSVSWYQQTPGQGLQFLFEYFSETQRNKGNFPGRFSGRQFSNSRSEMNVSTLELGDSALYLCASSRGVGRDTEAFFGQGTRLTVV.

As DNA, the CDR3 is TGTGCACCCCCGGGGCTAGCGGGACCCGAAACCTACAATGAGCAGTTCTTC. Translated: CAPPGLAGPETYNEQFF. The chain combines TRBV30 with TRBJ2-1, with 9 bases lining up with TRBD2. The CDR3 has 17 residues. Germline values: CDR1 GTSNPN, CDR2 SVGIG (reference sequence).